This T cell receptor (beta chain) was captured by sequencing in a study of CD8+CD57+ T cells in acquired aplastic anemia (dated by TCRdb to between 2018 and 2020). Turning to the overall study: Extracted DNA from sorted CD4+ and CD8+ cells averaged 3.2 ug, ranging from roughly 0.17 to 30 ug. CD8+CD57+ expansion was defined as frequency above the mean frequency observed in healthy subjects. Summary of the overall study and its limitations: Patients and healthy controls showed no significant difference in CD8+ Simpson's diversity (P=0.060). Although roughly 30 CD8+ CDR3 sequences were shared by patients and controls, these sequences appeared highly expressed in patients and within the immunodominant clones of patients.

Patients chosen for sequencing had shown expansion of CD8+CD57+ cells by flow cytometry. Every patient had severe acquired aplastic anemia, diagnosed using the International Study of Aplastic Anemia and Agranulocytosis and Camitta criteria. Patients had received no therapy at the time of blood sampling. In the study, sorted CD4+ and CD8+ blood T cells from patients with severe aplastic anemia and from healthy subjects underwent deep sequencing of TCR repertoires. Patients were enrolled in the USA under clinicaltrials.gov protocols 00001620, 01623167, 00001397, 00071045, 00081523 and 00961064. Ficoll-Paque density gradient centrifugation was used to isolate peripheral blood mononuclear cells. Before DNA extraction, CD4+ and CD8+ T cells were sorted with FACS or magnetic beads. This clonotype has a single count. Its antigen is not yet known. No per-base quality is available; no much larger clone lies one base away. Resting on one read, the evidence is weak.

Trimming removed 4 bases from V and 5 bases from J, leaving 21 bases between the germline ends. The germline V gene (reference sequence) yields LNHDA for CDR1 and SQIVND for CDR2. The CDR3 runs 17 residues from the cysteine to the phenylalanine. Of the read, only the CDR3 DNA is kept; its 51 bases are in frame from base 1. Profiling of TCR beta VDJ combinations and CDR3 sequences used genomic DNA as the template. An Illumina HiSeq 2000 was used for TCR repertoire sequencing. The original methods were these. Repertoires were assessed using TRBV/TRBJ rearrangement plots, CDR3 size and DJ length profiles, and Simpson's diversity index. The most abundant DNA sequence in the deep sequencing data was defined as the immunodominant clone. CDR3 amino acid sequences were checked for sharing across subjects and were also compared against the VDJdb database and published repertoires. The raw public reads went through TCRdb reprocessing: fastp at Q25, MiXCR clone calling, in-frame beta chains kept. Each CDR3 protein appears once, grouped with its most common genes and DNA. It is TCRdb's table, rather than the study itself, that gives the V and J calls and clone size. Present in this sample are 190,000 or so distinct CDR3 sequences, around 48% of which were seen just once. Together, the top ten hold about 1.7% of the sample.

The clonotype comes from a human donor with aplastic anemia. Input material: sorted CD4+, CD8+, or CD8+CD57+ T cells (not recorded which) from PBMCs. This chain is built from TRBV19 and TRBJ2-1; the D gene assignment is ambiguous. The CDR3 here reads CASSTWPLTPTNNEQFF. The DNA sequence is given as TGTGCCAGTAGTACTTGGCCCCTGACTCCTACCAACAATGAGCAGTTCTTC.